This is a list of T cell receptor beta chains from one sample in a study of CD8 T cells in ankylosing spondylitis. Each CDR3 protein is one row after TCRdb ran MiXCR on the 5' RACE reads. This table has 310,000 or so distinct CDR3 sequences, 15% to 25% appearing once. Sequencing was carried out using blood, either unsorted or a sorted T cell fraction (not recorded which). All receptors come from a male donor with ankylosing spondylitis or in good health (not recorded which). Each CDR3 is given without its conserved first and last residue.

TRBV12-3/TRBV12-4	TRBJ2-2	ASSRPIDLGELF
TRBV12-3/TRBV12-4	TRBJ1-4	ASRAHGNEKLF
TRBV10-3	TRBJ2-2	AISEFLAGFNTGELF
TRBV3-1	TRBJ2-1	ASSQDVAGSEQF
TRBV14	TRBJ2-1	ASSQSEAFAFDNEQF
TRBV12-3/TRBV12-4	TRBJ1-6	ASGQGTNSPLH
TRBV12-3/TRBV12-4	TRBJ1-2	ASRRTGYGYT
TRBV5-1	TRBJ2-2	ASSETYNTGELF
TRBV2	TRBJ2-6	ASSEGDRPSNVLT
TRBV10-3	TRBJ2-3	AISGSGPGTDTQY
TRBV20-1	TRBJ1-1	SARAGLTEAF
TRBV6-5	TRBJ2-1	ASSYRLGVYEQF
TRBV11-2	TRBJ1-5	ASSLDMGGQPQH
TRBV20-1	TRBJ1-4	SATEGRRIEKLF
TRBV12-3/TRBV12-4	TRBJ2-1	ASSPLGEQF
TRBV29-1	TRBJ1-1	SVWDVNTEAF
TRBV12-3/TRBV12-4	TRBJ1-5	ASSAISQNQPQH
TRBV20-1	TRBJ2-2	SASSGSFTGELF
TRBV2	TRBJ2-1	AISLAGGPPLTTNEQF
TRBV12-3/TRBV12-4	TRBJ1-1	ASSLIGWENTEAF
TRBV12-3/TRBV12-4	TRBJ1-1	ASSILNTEAF
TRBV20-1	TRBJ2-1	SAFTPGRNNEQF
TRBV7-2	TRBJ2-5	ASSPTGGALQETQY